The 20 T cell receptor beta chains in this list originate from one sample, sequenced in a study of T cell repertoires in aging, cancer and after chemotherapy (dated by TCRdb to about 2019). Genomic DNA extracted from peripheral blood, rather than sorted cells or RNA, was used as the source for amplification of TCR beta rearrangements. TCRdb lists the instrument as Illumina MiSeq. Multiplex touch-down PCR with a mixed TRB-A/B primer pool was used to amplify rearranged TRB sequences covering the V, D and J segments. TCRdb's own reprocessing of the public reads used fastp at Q25 and MiXCR and kept productive beta chains. Each CDR3 protein appears once, grouped with its most common genes and DNA. The sample includes 4,000 to 5,000 distinct CDR3 sequences, with around 44% observed a single time. The top ten clonotypes cover 63% of the sample. The sample comprised blood. The source is a human donor with a solid tumor.

The V gene is TRBV19, the J gene TRBJ2-3; no firm D call. This CDR3 contains 14 residues. Trimming took 5 bases from V and 2 from J, leaving 11 bases between them. Germline CDR1 reads LNHDA; CDR2 reads SQIVND (reference sequence). The DNA for the CDR3 is TGTGCCAGTAGTCGGGCAGGAATCACAGATACGCAGTATTTT. Amino acids: CASSRAGITDTQYF.

This clonotype was seen a few times. The chain has TRBV20-1 and TRBJ2-7; 9 nucleotides match TRBD2. The CDR3 is 15 residues long. V shed 0 bases and J 3 bases; nucleotides not matched to a gene: 6. Germline V gives CDR1 DFQATT, CDR2 SNEGSKA (reference sequence). Here the CDR3 reads CSARDAGGGYYEQYF. CDR3 coding DNA: TGCAGTGCTAGAGATGCGGGAGGGGGCTACTACGAGCAGTACTTC.

This chain connects TRBV6-5 to TRBJ2-1; D gene unclear. Germline V lookup: CDR1 MNHEY, CDR2 SVGAGI. V was cut by 6 bases and J by 3 bases, with 3 bases left in between. CDR3 length: 11 amino acids. CDR3 bases: TGTGCCAGCAGGAACTACAATGAGCAGTTCTTC. Translating it yields CASRNYNEQFF.

V is TRBV5-4 and J is TRBJ1-5; weak D call: TRBD1 (5 bases). Germline V gene lookup returns CDR1 SGHNT and CDR2 YYREEE (reference sequence). V was clipped by 6 bases and J by 2 bases, with 12 bases between them. There are 14 residues in the CDR3. The CDR3 loop is CASNVWGGNQPQHF. As DNA, the CDR3 is TGTGCCAGCAACGTATGGGGGGGCAATCAGCCCCAGCATTTT.

This clonotype occurred a few times. The chain couples TRBV7-2 to TRBJ2-5; TRBD1 is a possible D gene (5 bases). V dropped 2 bases and J dropped 0 bases, with 10 bases sitting between them. CDR3 length: 15 residues. Germline CDR1 SGHTA, CDR2 FQGNSA. CDR3 coding DNA: TGTGCCAGCAGCTTAACGCGGACATACCAAGAGACCCAGTACTTC. Its translation: CASSLTRTYQETQYF.

The rearrangement uses TRBV12-3 or TRBV12-4 and TRBJ2-2, with 13 bases fitting TRBD2. With V trimmed by 8 bases and J by 5 bases, 11 bases remained unmatched. The CDR3 loop spans 17 amino acids. CDR3 in amino acids: CASFPPGLAGLTGELFF. The CDR3 nucleotides are TGTGCCAGCTTTCCTCCGGGACTAGCGGGACTTACCGGGGAGCTGTTTTTT.

This rearrangement joins TRBV6-6 to TRBJ2-2; D may correspond to TRBD1 or TRBD2 (6 bases each). The CDR3 has 16 residues. Per the germline V gene, CDR1 is MNHNY and CDR2 is SVGAGI (reference sequence). Trimming took off 6 bases at V and 4 bases at J, with 18 bases between the two ends. As DNA, the CDR3 is TGTGCCAGCAGAACACAGGGAGGAGGCCCCACCGGGGAGCTGTTTTTT. Its translation: CASRTQGGGPTGELFF.

The chain uses TRBV6-1 and TRBJ2-7; maybe TRBD2 (5 bases). The CDR3 totals 13 residues. The ends were cut back, 6 bases at V and 5 bases at J, with 14 bases in the middle. Germline V lookup: CDR1 MNHNS, CDR2 SASEGT. CDR3 amino acids: CASRAGGGDEQYF. CDR3 nucleotides: TGTGCCAGCAGAGCAGGAGGTGGGGACGAGCAGTACTTC.

V gene TRBV5-1 combines with J gene TRBJ2-3, with a tentative D call TRBD2 (6 bases). With 4 bases removed from V and 6 bases from J, the gap between germline ends came to 18 bases. This CDR3 is 15 amino acids long. Looked up from germline, CDR1 is SGHRS and CDR2 is YFSETQ. CDR3: CASSRAGGAADTQYF. The CDR3 DNA reads TGCGCCAGCAGCCGGGCGGGCGGGGCGGCCGATACGCAGTATTTT.

This clonotype has a handful of counts. DNA of the CDR3: TGTGCCTCCCGGGAGTACTACACCGGGGAGCTGTTTTTT. Protein product: CASREYYTGELFF. V usage is TRBV30 and J usage is TRBJ2-2; D is possibly TRBD2 (6 bases). The germline V gene encodes CDR1 GTSNPN and CDR2 SVGIG (reference sequence). Deletions cut 7 bases from V and 3 bases from J, with 12 bases between. The length of the CDR3 is 13 residues.

For the CDR3, the DNA is TGTGCCAGCAGCAAAAGGGGGGAAGCCTACGAGCAGTACTTC. Protein sequence: CASSKRGEAYEQYF. The chain recombines TRBV21-1 with TRBJ2-7; the table's D call, TRBD1, was not checked against the DNA. TRBV21-1 is described as a pseudogene. There are 14 residues in the CDR3.

This sequence joins TRBV6-5 and TRBJ2-3; D remains ambiguous. Per germline, CDR1 MNHEY and CDR2 SVGAGI. The CDR3 is 11 amino acids. Deletions cut 8 bases from V and 5 bases from J, with 8 bases between. The CDR3 DNA reads TGTGCCAGCCGTACGGGAGATACGCAGTATTTT. It is translated as CASRTGDTQYF.

The rearrangement joins TRBV20-1 to TRBJ1-2, with D perhaps matching TRBD1 (5 bases). The CDR3 extends over 15 amino acids. Trimming pared 7 bases from V and 6 bases from J, leaving 24 bases between. Per the germline V gene, CDR1 is DFQATT and CDR2 is SNEGSKA (reference sequence). The CDR3 DNA reads TGCAGTGTTAGTTCGGGACGGCGGGCAGTGGATGGCTACACCTTC. As protein: CSVSSGRRAVDGYTF.

CDR3 bases: TGTGCCAGCAGTGTACCAGGGGGCGCGGGGACTGAAGCTTTCTTT. It encodes CASSVPGGAGTEAFF. The rearrangement joins TRBV25-1 to TRBJ1-1; 8 bases match TRBD1. Germline V gene sequence: CDR1 MGHDK, CDR2 SYGVNS. CDR3 length: 15 residues. The junction had 9 bases not matched to a gene; V was cut back by 4 bases and J by 5 bases.

This clonotype occurred a few times. V gene TRBV6-6 combines with J gene TRBJ2-2; no definite D call. This CDR3 spans 16 amino acids. The V gene lost 0 bases and the J gene lost 0 bases, with 8 bases spanning the gap. Per germline, CDR1 MNHNY and CDR2 SVGAGI (reference sequence). The CDR3 here is CASSYSHSSNTGELFF. DNA for the CDR3: TGTGCCAGCAGTTACTCGCACAGCTCGAACACCGGGGAGCTGTTTTTT.

This sequence joins TRBV28 and TRBJ1-5; the D is unclear. Germline V gene data show CDR1 as MDHEN and CDR2 as SYDVKM. CDR3 length: 13 residues. Trimming took 5 bases from V and 5 from J, leaving 10 bases between them. Here the CDR3 reads CASSLLGYQPQHF. In DNA, the CDR3 is TGTGCCAGCAGTCTCCTGGGTTATCAGCCCCAGCATTTT.

A few counts support this clonotype. The chain combines TRBV30 with TRBJ1-6; no clear D. CDR3 length: 14 amino acids. In germline, CDR1 is GTSNPN, CDR2 SVGIG (reference sequence). Trimming shortened V by 0 bases and J by 8 bases, and 11 bases separated the two germline ends. This CDR3 reads CAWSVLTEDSPLHF. DNA of the CDR3: TGTGCCTGGAGTGTACTCACAGAAGATTCACCCCTCCACTTT. Combining the CDR3 with reference TRBV30 and TRBJ1-6 gives the whole variable domain SQTIHQWPATLVQPVGSPLSLECTVEGTSNPNLYWYRQAAGRGLQLLFYSVGIGQISSEVPQNLSASRPQDRQFILSSKKLLLSDSGFYLCAWSVLTEDSPLHFGNGTRLTVT.

J is TRBJ1-2 and V is TRBV6-1; 7 bases align to TRBD1. Trimming removed 6 bases from V and 4 bases from J; junction bases left unmatched: 5. CDR1 and CDR2 (germline): MNHNS, SASEGT. The length of the CDR3 is 13 residues. The DNA of the CDR3 is TGTGCCAGCAGGGAGGGGGCGCGCTATGGCTACACCTTC. As protein: CASREGARYGYTF.

This clonotype has a handful of counts. This chain joins TRBV29-1 and TRBJ2-4; TRBD1 matches 9 bases. V gave up 4 bases and J gave up 8 bases; unmatched junction bases: 6. This CDR3 is built from 13 residues. Germline CDR1 reads SQVTM; CDR2 reads ANQGSEA. The DNA of the CDR3 is TGCAGCGTTGGGGGACAGGGTGTGGACATTCAGTACTTC. This codes for CSVGGQGVDIQYF.

V is TRBV5-1 and J is TRBJ1-3; the match to TRBD1 covers 7 bases. The CDR3 consists of 15 residues. V lost 4 bases to trimming and J lost 3 bases; unmatched junction nucleotides: 7. Germline CDR1 SGHRS, CDR2 YFSETQ. Here the CDR3 DNA reads TGCGCCAGCAGCAGGACAGGAGACGGTGGAAACACCATATATTTT. This translates into CASSRTGDGGNTIYF. The complete variable domain, with remaining parts taken from reference TRBV5-1 and TRBJ1-3, reads KAGVTQTPRYLIKTRGQQVTLSCSPISGHRSVSWYQQTPGQGLQFLFEYFSETQRNKGNFPGRFSGRQFSNSRSEMNVSTLELGDSALYLCASSRTGDGGNTIYFGEGSWLTVV.